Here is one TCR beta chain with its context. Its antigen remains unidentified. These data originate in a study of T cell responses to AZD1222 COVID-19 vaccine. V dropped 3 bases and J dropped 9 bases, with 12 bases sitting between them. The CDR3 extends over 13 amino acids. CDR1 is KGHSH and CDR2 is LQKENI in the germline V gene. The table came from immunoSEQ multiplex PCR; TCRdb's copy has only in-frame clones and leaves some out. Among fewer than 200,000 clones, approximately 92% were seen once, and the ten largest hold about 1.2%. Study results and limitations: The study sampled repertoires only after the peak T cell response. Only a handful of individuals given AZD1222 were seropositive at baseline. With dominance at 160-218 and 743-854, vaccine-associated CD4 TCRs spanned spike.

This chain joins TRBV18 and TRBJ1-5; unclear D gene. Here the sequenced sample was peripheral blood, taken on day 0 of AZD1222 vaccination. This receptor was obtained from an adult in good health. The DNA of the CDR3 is TGTGCCAGCTCACCGGATCTTAGTTGGCCCCAGCATTTT. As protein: CASSPDLSWPQHF.